Listed below are T cell receptor beta chains from one sample, sequenced in a study of CD8 T cells in ankylosing spondylitis. One entry per CDR3 protein, called by TCRdb with MiXCR from the 5' RACE reads. The sample carries some 250,000 distinct CDR3 sequences, roughly a quarter recorded once. Material for sequencing was blood, either unsorted or a sorted T cell fraction (not recorded which). The receptors derive from a male donor with ankylosing spondylitis or in good health (not recorded which). Each CDR3 is given with its conserved first and last residue. The order of the fields is J gene, D gene, CDR3 length, clone size, V gene, CDR3 protein, CDR3 DNA. D genes are given only for firm matches. Clone size, where shown, is once, few, many, or a class for clones that have expanded.

TRBJ2-2,TRBD2,17,NA,TRBV20-1,CCATGTSGDSNTGELFF,TGCTGTGCTACCGGGACTAGCGGGGACTCGAACACCGGGGAGCTGTTTTTT
TRBJ1-5,NA,15,many,TRBV20-1,CSAEVDRASNQPQHF,TGCAGTGCTGAAGTTGACCGGGCTAGCAATCAGCCCCAGCATTTT
TRBJ2-3,NA,12,few,TRBV20-1,CRGGGGYDTQYF,TGCAGGGGGGGAGGGGGCTATGATACGCAGTATTTT
TRBJ2-4,NA,16,NA,TRBV12-3/TRBV12-4,CASSYSRGRGGNIQYF,TGTGCCAGCAGTTACAGTCGGGGGCGCGGTGGAAACATTCAGTACTTC
TRBJ2-7,NA,15,NA,TRBV28,CASSLQGDYSYEQYF,TGTGCCAGCAGTTTACAGGGGGACTACTCCTACGAGCAGTACTTC
TRBJ2-3,NA,13,NA,TRBV9,CASAGHRTDTQYF,TGTGCCAGCGCCGGGCACCGCACAGATACGCAGTATTTT
TRBJ2-3,NA,13,few,TRBV10-3,CAIRDSNTDTQYF,TGTGCCATCAGGGACAGTAACACAGATACGCAGTATTTT
TRBJ2-3,NA,14,many,TRBV7-7,CASSLRATTDTQYF,TGTGCTAGCAGCTTACGAGCGACCACAGATACGCAGTATTTT
TRBJ2-1,TRBD1,14,NA,TRBV5-1,CATRSETGLGEQFF,TGCGCCACCAGGTCAGAGACAGGGTTAGGTGAGCAGTTCTTC
TRBJ2-7,TRBD2,15,NA,TRBV6-5,CASSYSTSGGREQYF,TGTGCCAGCAGTTATTCGACTAGCGGGGGGCGGGAGCAGTACTTC
TRBJ2-5,NA,11,few,TRBV12-3/TRBV12-4,CASRRQETQYF,TGTGCCAGCAGGCGACAAGAGACCCAGTACTTC
TRBJ1-5,NA,15,many,TRBV4-1,CASSQDTGSNQPQHF,TGCGCCAGCAGCCAAGATACTGGCAGCAATCAGCCCCAGCATTTT
TRBJ2-5,NA,14,few,TRBV7-2,CASSPTVVPETQYF,TGTGCCAGCAGCCCAACGGTGGTACCCGAGACCCAGTACTTC
TRBJ2-3,TRBD2,13,NA,TRBV7-3,CASSSAGEDTQYF,TGTGCCAGCAGCTCGGCGGGGGAAGATACGCAGTATTTT
TRBJ2-5,TRBD1,14,NA,TRBV29-1,CSVHGQGLGETQYF,TGCAGCGTTCACGGACAGGGCTTGGGCGAGACCCAGTACTTC
TRBJ1-2,NA,13,NA,TRBV7-6,CASSLSSPQGPFF,TGTGCCAGCAGCTTAAGTTCCCCCCAGGGCCCTTTCTTC
TRBJ1-2,NA,14,NA,TRBV5-1,CASSLLGFNYGYTF,TGCGCCAGCAGCTTGTTGGGGTTTAACTATGGCTACACCTTC
TRBJ1-2,TRBD1,12,few,TRBV30,CAWRQGAGGYTF,TGTGCCTGGAGACAGGGGGCGGGTGGCTACACCTTC
TRBJ2-2,NA,17,many,TRBV4-2,CASSRPGGRGNTGELFF,TGTGCCAGCAGCCGCCCCGGGGGGCGGGGGAACACCGGGGAGCTGTTTTTT
TRBJ1-5,NA,16,few,TRBV5-5,CASSLVPRNSNQPQHF,TGTGCCAGCAGCTTGGTTCCAAGAAATAGCAATCAGCCCCAGCATTTT
TRBJ2-7,NA,13,few,TRBV20-1,CSARDPVSYEQYF,TGCAGTGCTAGAGATCCAGTTTCCTACGAGCAGTACTTC
TRBJ1-5,NA,14,many,TRBV3-1,CASSPDSWNQPQHF,TGTGCCAGCAGCCCGGACAGTTGGAATCAGCCCCAGCATTTT
TRBJ2-3,NA,16,many,TRBV6-5,CASSYSRGVITDTQYF,TGTGCCAGCAGTTACTCGCGGGGAGTTATAACAGATACGCAGTATTTT
TRBJ1-1,TRBD1,13,few,TRBV3-1,CASTDRGFSEAFF,TGTGCCAGCACCGACAGGGGGTTTTCTGAAGCTTTCTTT
TRBJ2-7,NA,13,NA,TRBV6-1,CASSGRGGYEQYF,TGTGCCAGCAGTGGGCGAGGGGGATACGAGCAGTACTTC
TRBJ2-1,NA,16,few,TRBV11-2,CASSLEGWQGYNEQFF,TGTGCCAGCAGCTTAGAGGGTTGGCAGGGGTACAATGAGCAGTTCTTC